These T cell receptor beta chains were read from a single sample in a study of T cell responses to AZD1222 COVID-19 vaccine. Produced via immunoSEQ multiplex PCR; TCRdb's table is partial and in-frame only. The sample contains around 30,000 clones, over 90% of which appear only once. Sample: peripheral blood, taken on day 0 of AZD1222 vaccination. These receptors all stem from an adult in good health. The CDR3 runs from the conserved cysteine through the conserved F or W. Each record gives: D gene, V gene, clone size, J gene, CDR3 DNA, CDR3 protein. The D gene is left open where the match is weak. Clone size is not always given. Where it is, it says once, few, many or a class for expanded clones.

TRBD1,TRBV5-1,-,TRBJ1-4,TGCGCCAGCAGCCAAGGGACAGGGGCTGGGATAGGTGAAAAACTGTTTTTT,CASSQGTGAGIGEKLFF
-,TRBV5-4,-,TRBJ1-1,TGTGCCAGCAGCTTGGTAGGATTCACTGAAGCTTTCTTT,CASSLVGFTEAFF
-,TRBV18,once,TRBJ2-7,TGTGCCAGCTCAGGGCGGACCGGCGGCGAGCAGTACTTC,CASSGRTGGEQYF
TRBD1,TRBV19,-,TRBJ1-6,TGTGCCAGTAGCACAGGGGGATCACCCCTCCACTTT,CASSTGGSPLHF
-,TRBV27,large,TRBJ1-2,TGTGCCAGCAGTTTATACAGGGACTATGGCTACACCTTC,CASSLYRDYGYTF
-,TRBV6-5,-,TRBJ1-1,TGTGCCAGCACCTCGACAGAGAACACTGAAGCTTTCTTT,CASTSTENTEAFF
TRBD1,TRBV7-6,once,TRBJ1-2,TGTGCCAGCAGCACGACAGGGGGCGATTCGGATGGCTACACCTTC,CASSTTGGDSDGYTF
TRBD2,TRBV15,-,TRBJ2-1,TGTGCCACCAGCAGAGCTGCTAGCGGGAATACCCTTAATGAGCAGTTCTTC,CATSRAASGNTLNEQFF
-,TRBV18,once,TRBJ2-2,TGTGCCAGCTCACCACGGCCAGCCGGGGAGCTGTTTTTT,CASSPRPAGELFF
-,TRBV23-1,-,TRBJ2-7,TGCGCCAGCAGTCAATCGGGAGGGGACAACCGAGGGGACGAGCAGTACTTC,CASSQSGGDNRGDEQYF
TRBD1,TRBV28,-,TRBJ2-7,TGTGCCAGCAGTTTCCGGGACAGGGAGACCTACGAGCAGTACTTC,CASSFRDRETYEQYF
TRBD2,TRBV11-2,-,TRBJ2-7,TGTGCCAGCAGCTTTGGGACTAGCAGCTACGAGCAGTACTTC,CASSFGTSSYEQYF
-,TRBV11-2,-,TRBJ2-7,TGTGCCAGCAGCTTAAGGCGCTACGCCTACGAGCAGTACTTC,CASSLRRYAYEQYF
-,TRBV10-1,-,TRBJ2-4,TGCGCCAGCAGTGAGTTCAAGGGGTACATTCAGTACTTC,CASSEFKGYIQYF
-,TRBV7-2,-,TRBJ1-5,TGTGCCAGCAGCTTAGTAGTTCAGGGGCGAGGCAATCAGCCCCAGCATTTT,CASSLVVQGRGNQPQHF
-,TRBV19,-,TRBJ1-5,TGTGCCAGTAGTATTCCAGGGTCGCGCAATCAGCCCCAGCATTTT,CASSIPGSRNQPQHF
-,TRBV27,-,TRBJ2-7,TGTGCCAGCAGTTTATTAGGGGGGGCGTCCTACGAGCAGTACTTC,CASSLLGGASYEQYF
-,TRBV19,-,TRBJ2-6,TGTGCCAGTAGTATGGTGGGGCTTGGGGCCAACGTCCTGACTTTC,CASSMVGLGANVLTF
-,TRBV9,-,TRBJ1-2,TGTGCCAGCAGCGTAGCGGGGGGAGGGCCGACTAGTAACTATGGCTACACCTTC,CASSVAGGGPTSNYGYTF
-,TRBV6-7,few,TRBJ1-4,TGTGCCAGCAGTTACCGGGCAACTAATGAAAAACTGTTTTTT,CASSYRATNEKLFF
-,TRBV14,-,TRBJ2-1,TGTGCCAGCAGCCAAATCCAGGCCCGGAGGTCCTACAATGAGCAGTTCTTC,CASSQIQARRSYNEQFF
-,TRBV9,-,TRBJ2-1,TGTGCCAGCAGCGGTACGGGAGCCAGCTCCTACAATGAGCAGTTCTTC,CASSGTGASSYNEQFF
TRBD1,TRBV6-4,-,TRBJ1-2,TGTGCCAGCAGCCCCGGGGGAGGACAGGGGAGGAATGGCTACACCTTC,CASSPGGGQGRNGYTF
TRBD2,TRBV5-4,few,TRBJ2-1,TGTGCCAGCAGCTCTGGACTAGCGGGAGGGACCCATAATGAGCAGTTCTTC,CASSSGLAGGTHNEQFF
-,TRBV20-1,-,TRBJ2-3,TGCAGTGCTGGACACCCAGATACGCAGTATTTT,CSAGHPDTQYF
-,TRBV7-9,-,TRBJ1-1,TGTGCCAGCAGCTTAGCCCAGTCGGATATCGCTGAAGCTTTCTTT,CASSLAQSDIAEAFF
-,TRBV2,-,TRBJ1-3,TGTGCCAGCAGTGAAACAGGGCGAAACACCATATATTTT,CASSETGRNTIYF
-,TRBV28,-,TRBJ2-1,TGTGCCAGCAGTCCCAAGGGGGGGAGCTCCTACAATGAGCAGTTCTTC,CASSPKGGSSYNEQFF
-,TRBV2,-,TRBJ1-6,TGTGCCAGCAGTGAGACCAGGCCTAATTCACCCCTCCACTTT,CASSETRPNSPLHF
-,TRBV27,-,TRBJ1-1,TGTGCCAGCAGTTTACTGAGGGGGATTGAAGCTTTCTTT,CASSLLRGIEAFF
-,TRBV10-2,-,TRBJ2-7,TGCGCCAGCAATGAGGCTCACGAGCAGTACTTC,CASNEAHEQYF
TRBD2,TRBV7-2,-,TRBJ2-1,TGTGCCAGCAGCTTAGCGGGACTAGTTTACAATGAGCAGTTCTTC,CASSLAGLVYNEQFF
TRBD1,TRBV3-1/TRBV3-2,-,TRBJ2-7,TGTGCCTCCCACCCCCGGGACAGGATTTACGAGCAGTACTTC,CASHPRDRIYEQYF
-,TRBV7-9,-,TRBJ2-7,TGTGCCAGCAGCTTAGAAGGGGCCGTCGAGCAGTACTTC,CASSLEGAVEQYF
-,TRBV6-1,-,TRBJ1-2,TGTGCCAGCAGTGAGCTCCGGAACTATGGCTACACCTTC,CASSELRNYGYTF
-,TRBV27,-,TRBJ2-5,TGTGCCAGCAGTTTATACACGGGCAACCAAGAGACCCAGTACTTC,CASSLYTGNQETQYF
-,TRBV19,-,TRBJ1-4,TGTGCCAGTAGGTCGGGGCATAATGAAAAACTGTTTTTT,CASRSGHNEKLFF
-,TRBV4-1,-,TRBJ2-7,TGCGCCAGCAGCCAAGAGGGGATTGACTACGAGCAGTACTTC,CASSQEGIDYEQYF
-,TRBV6-1,-,TRBJ1-3,TGTGCCAGCAGTGAAATGTACTCTGGAAACACCATATATTTT,CASSEMYSGNTIYF
TRBD1,TRBV2,-,TRBJ1-5,TGTGCCAGCAGTGAAGCGGGGACAGGGCGCGATCATTTT,CASSEAGTGRDHF
TRBD1,TRBV7-2,-,TRBJ1-5,TGTGCCAGCAGCCCGGACAGGGGAGGTTATAGCAATCAGCCCCAGCATTTT,CASSPDRGGYSNQPQHF
-,TRBV6-2/TRBV6-3,-,TRBJ1-2,TGTGCCAGCAGACCTACTGGGGGGCAGGACTATGGCTACACCTTC,CASRPTGGQDYGYTF
-,TRBV7-9,-,TRBJ1-5,TGTGCCAGCAGCTTAGGTGAGGAGGACAGAGGGAATCAGCCCCAGCATTTT,CASSLGEEDRGNQPQHF
TRBD1,TRBV5-1,-,TRBJ2-1,TGCGCCAGCAGGTTTACGACAGGGGCATACAATGAGCAGTTCTTC,CASRFTTGAYNEQFF